The T cell receptor beta chain described here comes from a study of tumor-infiltrating lymphocytes in localized non-small cell lung cancer. Study-wide context: Several tumor histologies, both smoking statuses, and some post-neoadjuvant chemotherapy samples were included.

The germline gives CDR1 SGHKS, CDR2 YYEKEE (reference sequence). The CDR3 loop spans 14 amino acids. The V end was cut by 5 bases, the J end by 0 bases, with 11 bases between. Worth noting for this clone: Its target is not known.

Clones were sequenced by immunoSEQ multiplex PCR, and TCRdb holds only the in-frame ones, with some missing. The sample has 25,000 to 30,000 clones, approximately 85% seen once. Whole-study findings and limits: Tumors had more T cell infiltration than uninvolved lung, per TCRbeta sequencing and CD3 counts.

The J gene is TRBJ1-1, the V gene TRBV5-5; maybe TRBD1 (5 bases). This receptor was identified in a human donor with non-small cell lung cancer. Sample: lung tumor tissue. The CDR3 loop is CASRVTDLNTEAFF. CDR3 nucleotide sequence: TGTGCCAGCAGGGTGACAGACTTGAACACTGAAGCTTTCTTT.